This is a list of T cell receptor beta chains from one sample in a study of blood T cell repertoires in COVID-19. Produced via immunoSEQ multiplex PCR; TCRdb's table is partial and in-frame only. The table has around 300,000 clones, around nine tenths seen once. Sequencing was carried out using PBMCs or T cells enriched from blood (not recorded which). These receptors all stem from a woman aged 60 to 75 who had recovered from COVID-19. CDR3s include the opening cysteine and the closing phenylalanine or tryptophan. Each record gives: J gene, clone size, V gene, D gene, CDR3 DNA, CDR3 protein. The D gene is left open where the match is weak. Size values are once, few and many counts, or a class for expanded clones, and some rows have none.

j_call: TRBJ1-5; clone_size: .; v_call: TRBV10-1; d_call: TRBD1; cdr3_nt: TGCGCCAGCGGCTTGTCTCGGGACAGGGTGCCCAATCAGCCCCAGCATTTT; cdr3_aa: CASGLSRDRVPNQPQHF
j_call: TRBJ2-4; clone_size: .; v_call: TRBV5-4; d_call: .; cdr3_nt: TGTGCCAGCAGCACCGGGACTTTGCTAGCCAAAAACATTCAGTACTTC; cdr3_aa: CASSTGTLLAKNIQYF
j_call: TRBJ2-1; clone_size: .; v_call: TRBV28; d_call: TRBD2; cdr3_nt: TGTGCCAGCAGCTTAAGCGGGAGTGGGAACAATGAGCAGTTCTTC; cdr3_aa: CASSLSGSGNNEQFF
j_call: TRBJ2-1; clone_size: .; v_call: TRBV6-5; d_call: TRBD2; cdr3_nt: TGTGCCAGCAGGGGAACTAGCGGGAGTTACTTTGAGCAGTTCTTC; cdr3_aa: CASRGTSGSYFEQFF
j_call: TRBJ1-1; clone_size: once; v_call: TRBV19; d_call: TRBD1; cdr3_nt: TGTGCCAGTAGTAGTCCGGACAGGGCCCCAATGAACACTGAAGCTTTCTTT; cdr3_aa: CASSSPDRAPMNTEAFF
j_call: TRBJ1-2; clone_size: .; v_call: TRBV7-3; d_call: .; cdr3_nt: TGTGCCAGCAGCAGTCGACACCTCGGGGATGGCTACACCTTC; cdr3_aa: CASSSRHLGDGYTF
j_call: TRBJ1-1; clone_size: .; v_call: TRBV28; d_call: TRBD1; cdr3_nt: TGTGCTAGCCGGGACAGGGGGACTGAAGCTTTCTTT; cdr3_aa: CASRDRGTEAFF
j_call: TRBJ1-5; clone_size: .; v_call: TRBV5-8; d_call: .; cdr3_nt: TGTGCCAGCAGCTCCAGACAGGTGGGCAATCAGCCCCAGCATTTT; cdr3_aa: CASSSRQVGNQPQHF
j_call: TRBJ1-1; clone_size: .; v_call: TRBV10-3; d_call: TRBD1; cdr3_nt: TGTGCCATCAGTGGATTGGGACAGGGGTCCTCTGAAGCTTTCTTT; cdr3_aa: CAISGLGQGSSEAFF
j_call: TRBJ2-3; clone_size: .; v_call: TRBV7-6; d_call: .; cdr3_nt: TGTGCCAGCAGCTTAGAGGGGGATACGCAGTATTTT; cdr3_aa: CASSLEGDTQYF
j_call: TRBJ1-6; clone_size: .; v_call: TRBV10-3; d_call: TRBD1; cdr3_nt: TGTGCCATCAGACAGGGGGCCAGGAATTCACCCCTCCACTTT; cdr3_aa: CAIRQGARNSPLHF
j_call: TRBJ1-4; clone_size: .; v_call: TRBV28; d_call: .; cdr3_nt: TGTGCCAGCAGTCATAATGAAAAACTGTTTTTT; cdr3_aa: CASSHNEKLFF
j_call: TRBJ2-1; clone_size: .; v_call: TRBV7-8; d_call: TRBD2; cdr3_nt: TGTGCCAGCAGCCCCCGGGGTAGCGGGGTCGGGAATGAGCAGTTCTTC; cdr3_aa: CASSPRGSGVGNEQFF
j_call: TRBJ2-1; clone_size: .; v_call: TRBV12-5; d_call: .; cdr3_nt: TGTGCTAGTGGTCTCCTGAGCAATGAGCAGTTCTTC; cdr3_aa: CASGLLSNEQFF
j_call: TRBJ2-1; clone_size: .; v_call: TRBV7-9; d_call: TRBD2; cdr3_nt: TGTGCCAGCAGACATACTAGCGGGGGTAGCTCCTACAATGAGCAGTTCTTC; cdr3_aa: CASRHTSGGSSYNEQFF
j_call: TRBJ2-1; clone_size: .; v_call: TRBV28; d_call: TRBD2; cdr3_nt: TGTGCCAGCAGTACGGGGGGCTCCTACAATGAGCAGTTCTTC; cdr3_aa: CASSTGGSYNEQFF
j_call: TRBJ2-5; clone_size: .; v_call: TRBV7-2; d_call: .; cdr3_nt: TGTGCCAGCAGCTTACTAACGGGATATGAGACCCAGTACTTC; cdr3_aa: CASSLLTGYETQYF
j_call: TRBJ2-3; clone_size: .; v_call: TRBV9; d_call: .; cdr3_nt: TGTGCCAGCAGCGTAGGAGGGCATGAGGATACGCAGTATTTT; cdr3_aa: CASSVGGHEDTQYF
j_call: TRBJ2-4; clone_size: .; v_call: TRBV6-5; d_call: TRBD1; cdr3_nt: TGTGCCAGCAGGGACCAGGGACAGCTAATTCAGTACTTC; cdr3_aa: CASRDQGQLIQYF
j_call: TRBJ2-1; clone_size: .; v_call: TRBV6-4; d_call: TRBD2; cdr3_nt: TGTGCCAGCAGCTCACAGGATAACTTCGGGGGGGAAACCTACAATGAGCAGTTCTTC; cdr3_aa: CASSSQDNFGGETYNEQFF
j_call: TRBJ1-1; clone_size: .; v_call: TRBV7-8; d_call: .; cdr3_nt: TGTGCCAGCAGCTTAGCAGGAGGTCTTCCGAACACTGAAGCTTTCTTT; cdr3_aa: CASSLAGGLPNTEAFF
j_call: TRBJ1-1; clone_size: .; v_call: TRBV5-1; d_call: .; cdr3_nt: TGCGCCAGCAGCACGGGCATAGACAGGATGAACACTGAAGCTTTCTTT; cdr3_aa: CASSTGIDRMNTEAFF
j_call: TRBJ1-1; clone_size: .; v_call: TRBV6-5; d_call: .; cdr3_nt: TGTGCCAGCAGTATCCTATACACTGAAGCTTTCTTT; cdr3_aa: CASSILYTEAFF
j_call: TRBJ1-2; clone_size: .; v_call: TRBV10-1; d_call: TRBD1; cdr3_nt: TGCGCCAGCAGCCGGGACAGGGTTGGCTACACCTTC; cdr3_aa: CASSRDRVGYTF
j_call: TRBJ2-3; clone_size: .; v_call: TRBV6-5; d_call: TRBD1; cdr3_nt: TGTGCCAGCGGGGACAGGGGGGGGGATACGCAGTATTTT; cdr3_aa: CASGDRGGDTQYF
j_call: TRBJ1-5; clone_size: .; v_call: TRBV24-1; d_call: .; cdr3_nt: TGTGCCACCAGTGATGTATCGGTCCCCTTGCATTTT; cdr3_aa: CATSDVSVPLHF
j_call: TRBJ2-1; clone_size: .; v_call: TRBV7-9; d_call: .; cdr3_nt: TGTGCCAGCAGCCAAAGACAGGTTGGGGGTGAGCAGTTCTTC; cdr3_aa: CASSQRQVGGEQFF
j_call: TRBJ1-1; clone_size: .; v_call: TRBV2; d_call: .; cdr3_nt: TGTGCCAGCAGTTCACAGGGTAAGGGCACTGAAGCTTTCTTT; cdr3_aa: CASSSQGKGTEAFF
j_call: TRBJ2-4; clone_size: .; v_call: TRBV5-4; d_call: TRBD2; cdr3_nt: TGTGCCAGCAGCTTCCGTAGCGGGGGTCTAGCCAAAAACATTCAGTACTTC; cdr3_aa: CASSFRSGGLAKNIQYF
j_call: TRBJ2-3; clone_size: .; v_call: TRBV9; d_call: TRBD2; cdr3_nt: TGTGCCAGCACCCCATCGGGGGGGGCAGATACGCAGTATTTT; cdr3_aa: CASTPSGGADTQYF
j_call: TRBJ2-2; clone_size: few; v_call: TRBV7-3; d_call: .; cdr3_nt: TGTGCCAGCAGCTTATCAGTAGCGGAAGGGGAGCTGTTTTTT; cdr3_aa: CASSLSVAEGELFF
j_call: TRBJ2-5; clone_size: .; v_call: TRBV7-8; d_call: .; cdr3_nt: TGTGCCAGCCTAGGGCTGACAGAAGAGACCCAGTACTTC; cdr3_aa: CASLGLTEETQYF
j_call: TRBJ1-1; clone_size: .; v_call: TRBV7-8; d_call: .; cdr3_nt: TGTGCCAGCAGCTTAGGACGGGTTGAAGCTTTCTTT; cdr3_aa: CASSLGRVEAFF
j_call: TRBJ2-5; clone_size: .; v_call: TRBV11-2; d_call: TRBD1; cdr3_nt: TGTGCCAGCAGCTTGGCGCAGGGGGTAGGCGAGACCCAGTACTTC; cdr3_aa: CASSLAQGVGETQYF
j_call: TRBJ2-7; clone_size: .; v_call: TRBV28; d_call: .; cdr3_nt: TGTGCCAGCAGGCCCCCGAGCGCGAACTCCTACGAGCAGTACTTC; cdr3_aa: CASRPPSANSYEQYF
j_call: TRBJ2-2; clone_size: .; v_call: TRBV2; d_call: TRBD2; cdr3_nt: TGTGCCACCGGGGGGGGGACCGGGGAGCTGTTTTTT; cdr3_aa: CATGGGTGELFF
j_call: TRBJ2-1; clone_size: .; v_call: TRBV19; d_call: TRBD2; cdr3_nt: TGTGCCAGTAGTCCCGCTAGCGGGAGTTATGAGCAGTTCTTC; cdr3_aa: CASSPASGSYEQFF
j_call: TRBJ1-4; clone_size: .; v_call: TRBV7-2; d_call: TRBD1; cdr3_nt: TGTGCCAGCAGGGACAGGGGGCGGGAAAAACTGTTTTTT; cdr3_aa: CASRDRGREKLFF
j_call: TRBJ2-7; clone_size: .; v_call: TRBV2; d_call: .; cdr3_nt: TGTGCCAGCAGTGACAGGGGCCGGGGCGAGCAGTACTTC; cdr3_aa: CASSDRGRGEQYF
j_call: TRBJ1-4; clone_size: .; v_call: TRBV6-4; d_call: .; cdr3_nt: TGTGCCAGCAGTGACTCGCACAGGGCAGGGAAACTGTTTTTT; cdr3_aa: CASSDSHRAGKLFF
j_call: TRBJ2-7; clone_size: .; v_call: TRBV28; d_call: .; cdr3_nt: TGTGCCAGCATCAGGGGCAGGGCCTCCTACGAGCAGTACTTC; cdr3_aa: CASIRGRASYEQYF
j_call: TRBJ2-5; clone_size: few; v_call: TRBV6-5; d_call: TRBD2; cdr3_nt: TGTGCCAGCAGCCCGGGGGGGGACCTACTCGGGACCCAGTACTTC; cdr3_aa: CASSPGGDLLGTQYF
j_call: TRBJ1-1; clone_size: .; v_call: TRBV18; d_call: .; cdr3_nt: TGTGCCAGCTCACTTGGACAGTCGAAGAACACTGAAGCTTTCTTT; cdr3_aa: CASSLGQSKNTEAFF
j_call: TRBJ1-3; clone_size: few; v_call: TRBV18; d_call: .; cdr3_nt: TGTGCCAGCTCAACCAGGGGCCCTGGAAACACCATATATTTT; cdr3_aa: CASSTRGPGNTIYF
j_call: TRBJ2-5; clone_size: .; v_call: TRBV11-2; d_call: .; cdr3_nt: TGTGCCAGCAGCTTTAATGAGACCCAGTACTTC; cdr3_aa: CASSFNETQYF
j_call: TRBJ1-6; clone_size: .; v_call: TRBV30; d_call: TRBD1; cdr3_nt: TGTGCCTGGAGTAGACAGGGTGCCTCCTATAATTCACCCCTCCACTTT; cdr3_aa: CAWSRQGASYNSPLHF
j_call: TRBJ1-5; clone_size: .; v_call: TRBV7-7; d_call: TRBD1; cdr3_nt: TGTGCTAGCAGCTTAGCCGCAGGGGGTCGGGATCAGCCCCAGCATTTT; cdr3_aa: CASSLAAGGRDQPQHF
j_call: TRBJ1-4; clone_size: .; v_call: TRBV9; d_call: .; cdr3_nt: TGTGCCAGCAGCCCCAGGACAACTAATGAAAAACTGTTTTTT; cdr3_aa: CASSPRTTNEKLFF
j_call: TRBJ1-5; clone_size: few; v_call: TRBV28; d_call: TRBD1; cdr3_nt: TGTGCCAGCAGGGGGACAGGGGGGTATCAGCCCCAGCATTTT; cdr3_aa: CASRGTGGYQPQHF
j_call: TRBJ2-3; clone_size: .; v_call: TRBV12-3/TRBV12-4; d_call: .; cdr3_nt: TGTGCCATCCGATACGGGACAGATACGCAGTATTTT; cdr3_aa: CAIRYGTDTQYF
j_call: TRBJ1-1; clone_size: .; v_call: TRBV6-5; d_call: TRBD1; cdr3_nt: TGTGCCAGCAGGGCCGGGACAGGGAACACTGAAGCTTTCTTT; cdr3_aa: CASRAGTGNTEAFF
j_call: TRBJ2-5; clone_size: .; v_call: TRBV11-2; d_call: TRBD2; cdr3_nt: TGTGCCAGCAGCTTATGGGTGACTAGCGGGATCGTGGAGACCCAGTACTTC; cdr3_aa: CASSLWVTSGIVETQYF
j_call: TRBJ1-1; clone_size: few; v_call: TRBV15; d_call: .; cdr3_nt: TGTGCCACCAGCAGAGATCTTATGAACACTGAAGCTTTCTTT; cdr3_aa: CATSRDLMNTEAFF
j_call: TRBJ2-1; clone_size: .; v_call: TRBV30; d_call: TRBD1; cdr3_nt: TGTGCCTGGACCGTCCGTTATCCGGGACAGGGTGTCGATGAGCAGTTCTTC; cdr3_aa: CAWTVRYPGQGVDEQFF
j_call: TRBJ2-3; clone_size: .; v_call: TRBV11-3; d_call: .; cdr3_nt: TGTGCCAGCAGCTCCCAAGGGGCAGGGTCGGGCACAGATACGCAGTATTTT; cdr3_aa: CASSSQGAGSGTDTQYF